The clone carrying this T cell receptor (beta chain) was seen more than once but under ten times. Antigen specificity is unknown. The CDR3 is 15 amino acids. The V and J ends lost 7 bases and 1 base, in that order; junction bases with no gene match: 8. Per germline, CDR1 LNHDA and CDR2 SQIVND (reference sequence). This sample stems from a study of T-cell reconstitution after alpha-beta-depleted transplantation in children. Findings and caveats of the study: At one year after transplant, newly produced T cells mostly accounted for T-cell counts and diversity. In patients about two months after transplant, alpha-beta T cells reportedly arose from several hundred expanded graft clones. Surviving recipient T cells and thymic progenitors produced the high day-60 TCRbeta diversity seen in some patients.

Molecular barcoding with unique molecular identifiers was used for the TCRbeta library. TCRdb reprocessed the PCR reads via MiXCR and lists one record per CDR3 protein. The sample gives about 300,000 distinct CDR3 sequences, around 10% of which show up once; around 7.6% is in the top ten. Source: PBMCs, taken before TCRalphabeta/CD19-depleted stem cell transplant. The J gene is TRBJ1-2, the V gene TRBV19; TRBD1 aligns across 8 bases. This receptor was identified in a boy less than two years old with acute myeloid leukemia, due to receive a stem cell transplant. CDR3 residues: CASNPQGVGNYGYTF. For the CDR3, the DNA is TGTGCCAGTAATCCACAGGGGGTCGGTAACTATGGCTACACCTTC.